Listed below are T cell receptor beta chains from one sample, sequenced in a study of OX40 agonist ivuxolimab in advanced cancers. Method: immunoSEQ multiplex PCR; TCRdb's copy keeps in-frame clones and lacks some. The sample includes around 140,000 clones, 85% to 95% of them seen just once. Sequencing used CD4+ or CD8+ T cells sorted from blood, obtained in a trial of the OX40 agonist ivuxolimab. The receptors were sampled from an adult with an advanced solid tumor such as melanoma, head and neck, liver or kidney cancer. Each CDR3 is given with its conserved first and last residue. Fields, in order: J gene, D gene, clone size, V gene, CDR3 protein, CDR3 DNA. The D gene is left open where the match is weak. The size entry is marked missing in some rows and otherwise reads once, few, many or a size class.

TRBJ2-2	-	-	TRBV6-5	CASSYSPTANTGELFF	TGTGCCAGCAGTTACTCTCCGACAGCGAACACCGGGGAGCTGTTTTTT
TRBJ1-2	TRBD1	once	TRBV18	CASSPLPQGATYGYTF	TGTGCCAGCTCACCGCTCCCACAGGGGGCGACCTATGGCTACACCTTC
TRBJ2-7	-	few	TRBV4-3	CASSQVAQWGSYEQYF	TGCGCCAGCAGCCAAGTGGCACAGTGGGGCTCCTACGAGCAGTACTTC
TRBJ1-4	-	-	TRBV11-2	CASSSPRGRSQRNEKLFF	TGTGCCAGCAGCTCCCCCAGGGGACGGTCCCAGCGGAATGAAAAACTGTTTTTT
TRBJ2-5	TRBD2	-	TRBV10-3	CAISDPFLAGGPETQYF	TGTGCCATCAGTGATCCTTTTCTAGCGGGAGGGCCCGAGACCCAGTACTTC
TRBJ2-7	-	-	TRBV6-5	CASSYSSKGTYEQYF	TGTGCCAGCAGTTACTCGAGCAAGGGGACCTACGAGCAGTACTTC
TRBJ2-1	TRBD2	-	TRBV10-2	CASSDASGGGYYNEQFF	TGCGCCAGCAGTGATGCTAGCGGGGGGGGTTACTACAATGAGCAGTTCTTC
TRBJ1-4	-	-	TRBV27	CASSRPSTNEKLFF	TGTGCCAGCAGCCGGCCTTCAACTAATGAAAAACTGTTTTTT
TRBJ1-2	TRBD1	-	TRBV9	CASSEPGQLSSGYTF	TGTGCCAGCAGCGAGCCGGGACAGCTTTCATCCGGCTACACCTTC
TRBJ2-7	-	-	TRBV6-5	CASSGRLLRYEQYF	TGTGCCAGCAGTGGCCGGCTTCTTCGCTACGAGCAGTACTTC
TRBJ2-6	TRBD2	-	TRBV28	CASSFQWEGFPGANVLTF	TGTGCCAGCAGTTTTCAGTGGGAGGGCTTCCCTGGGGCCAACGTCCTGACTTTC
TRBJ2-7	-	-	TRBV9	CASSQEGGTGTYEQYF	TGTGCCAGCAGCCAAGAGGGGGGGACTGGAACCTACGAGCAGTACTTC
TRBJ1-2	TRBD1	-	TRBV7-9	CASSLEGQGYGYTF	TGTGCCAGCAGCTTAGAGGGACAGGGCTATGGCTACACCTTC
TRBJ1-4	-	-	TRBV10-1	CASSSGQGGEKLFF	-
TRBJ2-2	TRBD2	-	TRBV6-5	CASSYRLAGTGELFF	TGTGCCAGCAGTTATAGACTAGCGGGAACCGGGGAGCTGTTTTTT
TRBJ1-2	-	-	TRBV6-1	CASSEGLNYGYTF	TGTGCCAGCAGTGAAGGGTTGAACTATGGCTACACCTTC
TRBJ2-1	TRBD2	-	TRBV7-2	CASSLALSSRGGDNEQFF	TGTGCCAGCAGCTTAGCTCTGTCTTCGCGGGGGGGCGACAATGAGCAGTTCTTC
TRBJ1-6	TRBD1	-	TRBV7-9	CASSFGTAYNSPLHF	TGTGCCAGCAGCTTTGGGACAGCTTATAATTCACCCCTCCACTTT
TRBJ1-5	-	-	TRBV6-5	CASSLRAFNQPQHF	TGTGCCAGCAGTCTCCGAGCCTTCAATCAGCCCCAGCATTTT
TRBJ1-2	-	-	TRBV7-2	CASSLVGGAPGYTF	TGTGCCAGCAGCTTAGTCGGGGGGGCGCCCGGCTACACCTTC
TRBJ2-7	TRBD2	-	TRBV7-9	CASSSLGLGHYEQYF	TGTGCCAGCAGCTCCCTGGGACTAGGACACTACGAGCAGTACTTC
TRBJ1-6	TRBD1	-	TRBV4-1	CASSQPTGVGSPLHF	TGCGCCAGCAGCCAACCTACAGGGGTGGGATCACCCCTCCACTTT
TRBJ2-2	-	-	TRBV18	CASSHSQGRSGELFF	TGTGCCAGCTCCCACTCTCAGGGGCGAAGCGGGGAGCTGTTTTTT
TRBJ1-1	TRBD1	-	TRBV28	CASSLGAGGRTEAFF	TGTGCCAGCAGTTTGGGGGCAGGGGGTAGGACTGAAGCTTTCTTT
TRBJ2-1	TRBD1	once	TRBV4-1	CASSQVRDRASEDEQFF	TGCGCCAGCAGCCAAGTGCGGGACAGGGCCTCCGAGGATGAGCAGTTCTTC
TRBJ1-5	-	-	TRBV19	CASTSTVNQPQHF	TGTGCCAGTACTTCTACTGTGAATCAGCCCCAGCATTTT
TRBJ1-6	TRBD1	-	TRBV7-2	CASSFGQGGSPLHF	TGTGCCAGCAGCTTCGGACAGGGAGGGTCACCCCTCCACTTT
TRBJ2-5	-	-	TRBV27	CASSLRETQYF	TGTGCCAGCAGTTTAAGAGAGACCCAGTACTTC
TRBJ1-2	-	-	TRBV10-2	CASRRDSYGYTF	TGCGCCAGCAGGAGGGATAGCTATGGCTACACCTTC